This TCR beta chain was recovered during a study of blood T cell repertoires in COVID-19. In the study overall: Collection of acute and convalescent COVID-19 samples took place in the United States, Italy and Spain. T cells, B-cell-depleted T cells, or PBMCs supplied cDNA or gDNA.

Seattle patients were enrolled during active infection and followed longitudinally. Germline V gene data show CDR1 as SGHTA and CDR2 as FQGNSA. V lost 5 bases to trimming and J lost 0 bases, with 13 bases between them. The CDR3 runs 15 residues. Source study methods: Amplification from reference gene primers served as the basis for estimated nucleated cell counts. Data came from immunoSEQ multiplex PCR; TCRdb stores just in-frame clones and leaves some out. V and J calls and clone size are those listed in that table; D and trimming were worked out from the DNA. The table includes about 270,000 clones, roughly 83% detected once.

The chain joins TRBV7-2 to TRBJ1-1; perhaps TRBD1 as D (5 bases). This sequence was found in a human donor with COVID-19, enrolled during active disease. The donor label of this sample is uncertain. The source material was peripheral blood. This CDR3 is CASSPMGGVNTEAFF. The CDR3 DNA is TGTGCCAGCAGCCCAATGGGGGGGGTGAACACTGAAGCTTTCTTT.